This passage covers 4 T cell receptor beta chains from one sample sequenced in a study of cytomegalovirus exposure and HLA in healthy donors. Primers: 60 Vbeta forward and 13 Jbeta reverse. Repertoires were generated with immunoSEQ multiplex PCR, while TCRdb's copy carries only in-frame clones and drops some. The sample lists roughly 180,000 clones; 77% were seen once. The sample was PBMCs. These receptors were collected from a woman in her sixties or seventies in good health and CMV-seropositive.

The J gene is TRBJ2-5, the V gene TRBV14, with a possible D match to TRBD2 (5 bases). The CDR3 has 15 amino acids. V was shortened by 1 base and J by 4 bases, with 13 bases between the two germline ends. The germline gives CDR1 SGHDN, CDR2 FVKESK. The CDR3 DNA is TGTGCCAGCAGCCAAGGCCTACGGGGTAGAGAGACCCAGTACTTC. This translates into CASSQGLRGRETQYF.

The chain uses TRBV7-2 and TRBJ1-4, with no clear D. This CDR3 is built from 13 residues. In germline, CDR1 is SGHTA, CDR2 FQGNSA. Deletions cut 8 bases from V and 7 bases from J, with 14 bases between. CDR3 protein: CASGPQRGEKLFF. Here the CDR3 DNA reads TGTGCCAGCGGTCCACAACGGGGTGAAAAACTGTTTTTT.

This clone was counted a few times. The V gene is TRBV5-1, the J gene TRBJ2-7; D ambiguous. This CDR3 is built from 13 residues. V shed 6 bases and J shed 0 bases, with 10 bases lying between them. Germline loops: CDR1 SGHRS, CDR2 YFSETQ. CDR3 protein: CASTPSGSYEQYF. CDR3 DNA: TGCGCCAGCACCCCGTCCGGCTCCTACGAGCAGTACTTC.

This clone was seen a few times. V gene TRBV11-2 combines with J gene TRBJ1-1; perhaps TRBD1 as D (5 bases). Germline-derived CDR1 and CDR2 are SGHAT and FQNNGV. The CDR3 has 17 amino acids. V lost 8 bases and J lost 0, with 22 bases in between. CDR3 bases: TGTGCCAGCCGACTGGTGGCGGGGCTCGTCATGAACACTGAAGCTTTCTTT. This sequence encodes CASRLVAGLVMNTEAFF. Together with reference TRBV11-2 and TRBJ1-1, the CDR3 gives the full variable domain: EAGVAQSPRYKIIEKRQSVAFWCNPISGHATLYWYQQILGQGPKLLIQFQNNGVVDDSQLPKDRFSAERLKGVDSTLKIQPAKLEDSAVYLCASRLVAGLVMNTEAFFGQGTRLTVV.